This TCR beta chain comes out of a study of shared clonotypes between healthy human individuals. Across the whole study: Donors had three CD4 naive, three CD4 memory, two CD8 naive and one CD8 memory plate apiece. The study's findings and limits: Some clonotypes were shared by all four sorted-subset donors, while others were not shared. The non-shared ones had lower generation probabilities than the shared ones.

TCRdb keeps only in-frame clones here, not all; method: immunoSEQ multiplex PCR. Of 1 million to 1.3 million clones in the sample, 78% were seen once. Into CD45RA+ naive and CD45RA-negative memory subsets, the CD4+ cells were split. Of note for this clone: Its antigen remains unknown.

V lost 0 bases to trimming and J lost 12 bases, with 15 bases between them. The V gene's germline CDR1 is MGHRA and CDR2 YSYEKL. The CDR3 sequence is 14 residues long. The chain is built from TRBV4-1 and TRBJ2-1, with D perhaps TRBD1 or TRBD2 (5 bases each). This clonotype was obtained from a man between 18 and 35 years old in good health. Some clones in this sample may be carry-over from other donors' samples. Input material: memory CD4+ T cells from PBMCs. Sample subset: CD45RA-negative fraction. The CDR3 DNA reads TGCGCCAGCAGCCAAGAGTACGGGGCCTGGGGGCAGTTCTTC. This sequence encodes CASSQEYGAWGQFF.